Listed below are T cell receptor beta chains from one sample, sequenced in a study of regulatory T cells in long-lasting Graves disease. One entry per CDR3 protein results from TCRdb running MiXCR on the multiplex PCR reads. The sample consists of some 370,000 distinct CDR3 sequences, approximately 25% of them appearing once. The starting material was peripheral blood mononuclear cells (PBMCs), obtained when the disease was refractory, from a patient treated with antithyroid drugs. These receptors were taken from a woman aged 40 to 50 with Graves disease. CDR3s include the opening cysteine and the closing phenylalanine or tryptophan. Fields, in order: clone size, CDR3 length, V gene, D gene, J gene, CDR3 DNA, CDR3 protein. A D gene is named only where the DNA matches it firmly. The listing skips clone size in some rows; elsewhere it reads once, few, many or a size class.

abundance: once
len: 15
v_gene: TRBV6-4
d_gene: .
j_gene: TRBJ1-1
CDR3nt: TGTGCCAGCAGTGACTCGTCTACAGGGAACACTGAAGCTTTCTTT
CDR3aa: CASSDSSTGNTEAFF

abundance: .
len: 21
v_gene: TRBV6-9
d_gene: TRBD1
j_gene: TRBJ2-6
CDR3nt: TGTGCCAGCAGTTACACGAAAGGGACAGGGGCTATATTCTCTGGGGCCAACGTCCTGACTTTC
CDR3aa: CASSYTKGTGAIFSGANVLTF

abundance: .
len: 16
v_gene: TRBV9
d_gene: TRBD2
j_gene: TRBJ2-2
CDR3nt: TGTGCCAGCAAGGGGAGCGGGAGGACAAACACCGGGGAGCTGTTTTTT
CDR3aa: CASKGSGRTNTGELFF

abundance: .
len: 15
v_gene: TRBV20-1
d_gene: TRBD1
j_gene: TRBJ2-7
CDR3nt: TGCAGTGCTAGCTCCCTCCAGGCAGGGGGCAAGGAGCAGTACTTC
CDR3aa: CSASSLQAGGKEQYF

abundance: .
len: 15
v_gene: TRBV7-9
d_gene: .
j_gene: TRBJ1-1
CDR3nt: TGTGCCAGCAGCTCACGACAGGAGGAGAACACTGAAGCTTTCTTT
CDR3aa: CASSSRQEENTEAFF

abundance: .
len: 16
v_gene: TRBV5-1
d_gene: TRBD2
j_gene: TRBJ2-1
CDR3nt: TGCGCCAGCAGAACTGGACCCGGACTAGACTTCGATGAGCAGTTCTTC
CDR3aa: CASRTGPGLDFDEQFF

abundance: .
len: 13
v_gene: TRBV19
d_gene: TRBD1
j_gene: TRBJ2-7
CDR3nt: TGTGCCAGTAGTGGGGGACAGGCCTACGAGCAGTACTTC
CDR3aa: CASSGGQAYEQYF

abundance: many
len: 17
v_gene: TRBV12-3/TRBV12-4
d_gene: TRBD2
j_gene: TRBJ2-7
CDR3nt: TGTGCCAGCAGTTGGACTAGCGGGAGGGCATTCGGATACGAGCAGTACTTC
CDR3aa: CASSWTSGRAFGYEQYF

abundance: many
len: 14
v_gene: TRBV28
d_gene: TRBD1
j_gene: TRBJ1-3
CDR3nt: TGTGCCAGCAGTTTGCGACAGGGGGCTTCCACCATATATTTT
CDR3aa: CASSLRQGASTIYF

abundance: few
len: 12
v_gene: TRBV3-1
d_gene: .
j_gene: TRBJ2-7
CDR3nt: TGTGCCAGCAGCCAAAACAGTAACGAGCAGTACTTC
CDR3aa: CASSQNSNEQYF

abundance: .
len: 19
v_gene: TRBV2
d_gene: .
j_gene: TRBJ1-6
CDR3nt: TGTGCCAGCAGTGAACCTAGTCACTTCTCGAGCTCCTATAATTCACCCCTCCACTTT
CDR3aa: CASSEPSHFSSSYNSPLHF

abundance: .
len: 14
v_gene: TRBV30
d_gene: TRBD1
j_gene: TRBJ1-4
CDR3nt: TGTGCCTGGAGCCAGGGGGGGTCTAATGAAAAACTGTTTTTT
CDR3aa: CAWSQGGSNEKLFF

abundance: few
len: 14
v_gene: TRBV6-1
d_gene: .
j_gene: TRBJ2-2
CDR3nt: TGTGCCAGCAGTCGGGCGGGGAACACCGGGGAGCTGTTTTTT
CDR3aa: CASSRAGNTGELFF

abundance: once
len: 12
v_gene: TRBV11-2
d_gene: .
j_gene: TRBJ2-1
CDR3nt: TGTGCCAGCAGCTTTGGGCCCGGGGAGCAGTTCTTC
CDR3aa: CASSFGPGEQFF

abundance: many
len: 14
v_gene: TRBV28
d_gene: .
j_gene: TRBJ2-7
CDR3nt: TGTGCCAGCAGCATCCTGCAGGGTACTAATGGGCAGTACTTC
CDR3aa: CASSILQGTNGQYF

abundance: few
len: 14
v_gene: TRBV18
d_gene: .
j_gene: TRBJ2-7
CDR3nt: TGTGCCAGCTCACCTGGCCCATCGGGGTCCGAGCAGTACTTC
CDR3aa: CASSPGPSGSEQYF

abundance: .
len: 15
v_gene: TRBV7-3
d_gene: TRBD2
j_gene: TRBJ2-7
CDR3nt: TGTGCCAGCAGCCCAACCGGGACTAGTGGGGACGAGCAGTACTTC
CDR3aa: CASSPTGTSGDEQYF

abundance: .
len: 14
v_gene: TRBV19
d_gene: .
j_gene: TRBJ2-2
CDR3nt: TGTGCCAGTAGATTTGGGGTCTCCACCGGGGAGCTGTTTTTT
CDR3aa: CASRFGVSTGELFF

abundance: many
len: 12
v_gene: TRBV28
d_gene: .
j_gene: TRBJ2-5
CDR3nt: TGTGCCAGCAGTTTGTTACGAGAGACCCAGTACTTC
CDR3aa: CASSLLRETQYF

abundance: many
len: 13
v_gene: TRBV2
d_gene: .
j_gene: TRBJ1-1
CDR3nt: TGTGCCAGCAGTTGGGACCCGAACACTGAAGCTTTCTTT
CDR3aa: CASSWDPNTEAFF

abundance: .
len: 16
v_gene: TRBV6-2/TRBV6-3
d_gene: .
j_gene: TRBJ2-2
CDR3nt: TGTGCCAGCAGTTACTTTCGACAGATTAACACCGGGGAGCTGTTTTTT
CDR3aa: CASSYFRQINTGELFF

abundance: many
len: 15
v_gene: TRBV7-2
d_gene: TRBD1
j_gene: TRBJ1-5
CDR3nt: TGTGCCAGCAGCATACAGGGGACCGTAAATCAGCCCCAGCATTTT
CDR3aa: CASSIQGTVNQPQHF

abundance: many
len: 16
v_gene: TRBV28
d_gene: TRBD2
j_gene: TRBJ2-7
CDR3nt: TGTGCCAGCAGTGACTTGGGACTAAGCGGGTCCTACGAGCAGTACTTC
CDR3aa: CASSDLGLSGSYEQYF

abundance: many
len: 14
v_gene: TRBV6-5
d_gene: .
j_gene: TRBJ2-5
CDR3nt: TGTGCCAGCAGTTACGGGGTGGAGGTGGAGACCCAGTACTTC
CDR3aa: CASSYGVEVETQYF

abundance: .
len: 13
v_gene: TRBV27
d_gene: .
j_gene: TRBJ1-2
CDR3nt: TGTGCCAGCAGTCCCAGCGTTAACTATGGCTACACCTTC
CDR3aa: CASSPSVNYGYTF

abundance: .
len: 13
v_gene: TRBV25-1
d_gene: .
j_gene: TRBJ2-7
CDR3nt: TGTGCCAGCAGTGAATGGACTACCTACGAGCAGTACTTC
CDR3aa: CASSEWTTYEQYF

abundance: many
len: 13
v_gene: TRBV2
d_gene: .
j_gene: TRBJ2-5
CDR3nt: TGTGCCAGCAGTCCGAGACAGGAAGAGACCCAGTACTTC
CDR3aa: CASSPRQEETQYF

abundance: .
len: 13
v_gene: TRBV10-2
d_gene: .
j_gene: TRBJ2-7
CDR3nt: TGCGCCAGCAGAGCTGCAGGCTCCTACGAGCAGTACTTC
CDR3aa: CASRAAGSYEQYF

abundance: many
len: 14
v_gene: TRBV5-1
d_gene: .
j_gene: TRBJ2-7
CDR3nt: TGCGCCAGCAGCACGGACGGCGAGACCTACGAGCAGTACTTC
CDR3aa: CASSTDGETYEQYF

abundance: .
len: 12
v_gene: TRBV6-1
d_gene: TRBD1
j_gene: TRBJ2-7
CDR3nt: TGTGCCAGCATGGGACAGACCTACGAGCAGTACTTC
CDR3aa: CASMGQTYEQYF

abundance: .
len: 14
v_gene: TRBV3-1
d_gene: .
j_gene: TRBJ1-2
CDR3nt: TGTGCCAGCAGCCAAGATGGGGGTTACTATGGCTACACCTTC
CDR3aa: CASSQDGGYYGYTF

abundance: .
len: 15
v_gene: TRBV25-1
d_gene: .
j_gene: TRBJ1-4
CDR3nt: TGTGCCAGCAGTCCTTGGGGTTACGGGAATGAAAAACTGTTTTTT
CDR3aa: CASSPWGYGNEKLFF

abundance: .
len: 14
v_gene: TRBV6-5
d_gene: .
j_gene: TRBJ2-1
CDR3nt: TGTGCCGGCAGTTCGACGGGACCGTACAATGAGCAGTTCTTC
CDR3aa: CAGSSTGPYNEQFF

abundance: .
len: 15
v_gene: TRBV10-3
d_gene: TRBD1
j_gene: TRBJ2-2
CDR3nt: TGTGCCATCAGGAAGTCTACAGGGGTAGCCGGGGAGCTGTTTTTT
CDR3aa: CAIRKSTGVAGELFF

abundance: many
len: 12
v_gene: TRBV27
d_gene: .
j_gene: TRBJ1-4
CDR3nt: TGTGCCAGCAGTCGGCTCGGTGAAAAACTGTTTTTT
CDR3aa: CASSRLGEKLFF

abundance: many
len: 17
v_gene: TRBV6-9
d_gene: TRBD2
j_gene: TRBJ2-5
CDR3nt: TGTGCCAGCAGTTACCCGACTAGCGGGAGTTTCCCAGAGACCCAGTACTTC
CDR3aa: CASSYPTSGSFPETQYF

abundance: many
len: 11
v_gene: TRBV7-9
d_gene: .
j_gene: TRBJ2-7
CDR3nt: TGTGCCAGCAGTCCTCAGTACGAGCAGTACTTC
CDR3aa: CASSPQYEQYF

abundance: few
len: 15
v_gene: TRBV20-1
d_gene: TRBD2
j_gene: TRBJ2-7
CDR3nt: TGCAGTGCTAGAGCCCTAGCGGGAGTAACCTACGAGCAGTACTTC
CDR3aa: CSARALAGVTYEQYF

abundance: few
len: 12
v_gene: TRBV6-5
d_gene: .
j_gene: TRBJ1-6
CDR3nt: TGTGCCAGCAGTTACCTGGATTCACCCCTCCACTTT
CDR3aa: CASSYLDSPLHF